The rows below give T cell receptor beta chains drawn from one sample of a study of blood T cell repertoires in COVID-19. TCRdb keeps only in-frame clones here, not all; method: immunoSEQ multiplex PCR. Of about 61,000 clones listed, about 86% are singletons. Sequences were obtained from peripheral blood. The receptors were sampled from a woman older than 75 with active COVID-19. The CDR3 runs from the conserved cysteine through the conserved F or W. The D gene is left open where the match is weak. Clone size is given for some rows only: seen once, a few or many times, or a class if the clone is expanded.

V	D	size	J	DNA	CDR3
TRBV11-2	.	.	TRBJ1-2	TGTGCCAGCAGCTTAGATAGGGGAAACTATGGCTACACCTTC	CASSLDRGNYGYTF
TRBV7-2	TRBD2	once	TRBJ2-3	TGTGCCAGCAGCTCACCGACTAGCGGGGGCCGTAGGGATTTT	CASSSPTSGGRRDF
TRBV9	TRBD2	.	TRBJ2-3	TGTGCCAGCAGGGCTAGCGGGGATACGCAGTATTTT	CASRASGDTQYF
TRBV28	.	.	TRBJ1-6	TGTGCCAGCACCGTTGGGGGCTTTAATTCACCCCTCCACTTT	CASTVGGFNSPLHF
TRBV5-4	.	.	TRBJ1-1	TGTGCCAGCAGCCCCCGACAGTTGAACACTGAAGCTTTCTTT	CASSPRQLNTEAFF
TRBV5-1	.	.	TRBJ2-2	TGCGCCAGCAGCTTGGAGGTAGCGGCGAACACCGGGGAGCTGTTTTTT	CASSLEVAANTGELFF
TRBV11-1	.	.	TRBJ1-5	TGTGCCAGCAGCTCAGGGAACAATCAGCCCCAGCATTTT	CASSSGNNQPQHF
TRBV15	TRBD2	.	TRBJ2-3	TGTGCCACCAGCAGAATTTCGGGGGGGTCAGATACGCAGTATTTT	CATSRISGGSDTQYF
TRBV6-2/TRBV6-3	TRBD2	.	TRBJ2-1	TGTGCCAGCAGCACTAGCGGGGGGGCCGGCAATGAGCAGTTCTTC	CASSTSGGAGNEQFF
TRBV3-1/TRBV3-2	.	.	TRBJ1-4	TGTGCCAGCAGCCGGCAGGGTCACGGTCGTGAAAAACTGTTTTTT	CASSRQGHGREKLFF
TRBV15	TRBD2	.	TRBJ2-1	TGTGCCACCAGCACACGACTACTAGCGGCCTCCTACAATGAGCAGTTCTTC	CATSTRLLAASYNEQFF
TRBV5-4	.	.	TRBJ1-2	TGTGCCAGCAGCTCGCAGGGCAGCTATGGCTACACCTTC	CASSSQGSYGYTF
TRBV28	.	.	TRBJ2-7	TGTGCCAGCAGACGGACAGAGGGTACCTACGAGCAGTACTTC	CASRRTEGTYEQYF
TRBV5-4	.	.	TRBJ2-5	TGTGCCAGCAGCCCAGGGGAGACCCAGTACTTC	CASSPGETQYF
TRBV9	.	.	TRBJ2-2	TGTGCCAGCAGCCCCTCGTCGCGGGGGAACACCGGGGAGCTGTTTTTT	CASSPSSRGNTGELFF
TRBV6-5	.	.	TRBJ1-6	TGTGCCAGCAGTTACTTCAATTATTCACCCCTCCACTTT	CASSYFNYSPLHF
TRBV7-9	.	.	TRBJ2-3	TGTGCCAGCAGCCCCGCGTACGCTACGCAGTATTTT	CASSPAYATQYF
TRBV9	TRBD2	.	TRBJ2-5	TGTGCCAGCAGCGTAGGGTCGGCAGCGGGGGGCCTTGAGACCCAGTACTTC	CASSVGSAAGGLETQYF
TRBV4-2	.	.	TRBJ2-3	TGTGCCAGCAGCCGGGCCACAGATACGCAGTATTTT	CASSRATDTQYF
TRBV28	.	.	TRBJ1-5	TGTGCCAGCAGTGAATACGGGGGACGACAGCCCCAGCATTTT	CASSEYGGRQPQHF
TRBV29-1	.	.	TRBJ2-2	TGCAGCGCCCGGGACACCACGAACACCGGGGAGCTGTTTTTT	CSARDTTNTGELFF
TRBV11-2	TRBD1	.	TRBJ2-7	TGTGCCAGCAGCACACTTCCGGGACAGGGGCTGTACGAGCAGTACTTC	CASSTLPGQGLYEQYF
TRBV19	TRBD1	.	TRBJ1-5	TGTGCCAGTATTGGGACAGGGAATAGCAATCAGCCCCAGCATTTT	CASIGTGNSNQPQHF
TRBV15	TRBD1	.	TRBJ1-1	TGTGCCACCAGCAGAGAAAAGGACAGGGGCGCTTTCTTT	CATSREKDRGAFF
TRBV9	.	.	TRBJ1-4	TGTGCCAGCAGCGTAGGTGTGAGGAACCAGCGTAAACTGTTTTTT	CASSVGVRNQRKLFF
TRBV18	TRBD2	.	TRBJ2-1	TGTGCCAGCTCAGCTAGCGGGGGGGTCTACAATGAGCAGTTCTTC	CASSASGGVYNEQFF
TRBV6-5	TRBD2	.	TRBJ2-4	TGTGCCAGCCGCCCGGGCGGGGGTAAAAACATTCAGTACTTC	CASRPGGGKNIQYF
TRBV19	.	.	TRBJ2-7	TGTGCCAGTAGTATAGGGGGACACTCCTACGAGCAGTACTTC	CASSIGGHSYEQYF
TRBV27	.	.	TRBJ2-2	TGTGCCAGCAGTTCCCACAACGGGGAGCTGTTTTTT	CASSSHNGELFF
TRBV10-2	TRBD1	.	TRBJ2-5	TGCGCCAGCAGTGTTGACAGGGTTAGGGAGACCCAGTACTTC	CASSVDRVRETQYF
TRBV4-2	TRBD2	.	TRBJ2-3	TGTGCCAGCAGCCTCCCAGTGGGCGGGGGTATAGATACGCAGTATTTT	CASSLPVGGGIDTQYF
TRBV2	TRBD1	few	TRBJ2-7	TGTGCCAGCGGGACAGAAAGGGTTGGGGAGCAGTACTTC	CASGTERVGEQYF
TRBV5-6	TRBD1	.	TRBJ2-3	TGTGCCAGCACCCGGGACAGGGCCCTCACAGATACGCAGTATTTT	CASTRDRALTDTQYF
TRBV30	.	.	TRBJ2-3	TGTGCCTGGAGTTTCCAATACCGGGATACGCAGTATTTT	CAWSFQYRDTQYF
TRBV30	TRBD2	once	TRBJ2-1	TGTGCCTGCCCGACTAGCGGGGGCCCCAAATTCTACAATGAGCAGTTCTTC	CACPTSGGPKFYNEQFF
TRBV5-1	.	.	TRBJ2-2	TGCGCCAGCAGCTTGGGACTGAACACCGGGGAGCTGTTTTTT	CASSLGLNTGELFF
TRBV9	.	.	TRBJ1-3	TGTGCCAGCACCAGGGAAGGCTCCTCTGGAAACACCATATATTTT	CASTREGSSGNTIYF
TRBV3-1/TRBV3-2	TRBD1	few	TRBJ2-3	TGTGCCAGCAGCCAACACGACAGGGGACGGACAGATACGCAGTATTTT	CASSQHDRGRTDTQYF
TRBV5-1	TRBD1	.	TRBJ1-1	TGCGCCAGCAGCGTAGGGGACAGGTGGCAAGCTTTCTTT	CASSVGDRWQAFF
TRBV5-1	TRBD2	.	TRBJ2-7	TGCGCCAGCATGGCAGCGGGGGGCTTTAGCTCCTACGAGCAGTACTTC	CASMAAGGFSSYEQYF
TRBV6-2/TRBV6-3	TRBD1	.	TRBJ2-3	TGTGCCAGCAGTTACCCGGGACAGGGCACAGATACGCAGTATTTT	CASSYPGQGTDTQYF